One and the same sample provided the 27 T cell receptor beta chains below, sequenced in a study of technical replicates of blood from four donors (TCRdb year 2017). To prepare the library, the immunoSEQ multiplex PCR assay was applied. TCRdb limited this immuneACCESS table to in-frame rearrangements with V and J called. A share of clones is missing; checked studies link under half to unresolved V genes, and the rest is unexplained. The sample yields approximately 70,000 clones; about 94% were counted once. In total, the top ten clones hold 0.39% of the sample. Material: T cells isolated from PBMCs. The receptors were sampled from a human donor in good health.

This sequence joins TRBV19 and TRBJ1-5; possibly TRBD1 for D (5 bases). The CDR3 has 16 amino acids. V was trimmed by 2 bases and J by 6 bases, leaving 17 bases between them. The germline CDR1 and CDR2 sequences are LNHDA and SQIVND (reference sequence). CDR3 coding DNA: TGTGCCAGTAGTATACAGGCCCCGGCAGGGCCTCAGCCCCAGCATTTT. Translated, it gives CASSIQAPAGPQPQHF.

V and J are TRBV5-8 and TRBJ1-4; the D is unclear. From germline, CDR1 is SGHTS and CDR2 YDEGEE. The CDR3 runs 12 residues. The germline V and J ends were trimmed by 4 bases and 6 bases, with 7 bases remaining between them. The CDR3 spells CASSRVHEKLFF. The CDR3 DNA reads as TGTGCCAGCAGCCGCGTGCATGAAAAACTGTTTTTT.

This sequence joins TRBV10-1 and TRBJ1-2, with D hard to call. Germline V lookup: CDR1 WNHNN, CDR2 SYGVQD (reference sequence). The CDR3 extends over 13 amino acids. The germline V and J ends were trimmed by 4 bases and 6 bases, with 12 bases remaining between them. This chain's CDR3 is CASSGSGNNGYTF. CDR3 DNA: TGCGCCAGCAGTGGTTCGGGGAATAATGGCTACACCTTC.

This clone was observed once. Here the CDR3 DNA reads TGCGCCAGCAGCCTCAGGACAGGGGGCGTTCAAGAGACCCAGTACTTC. Encoded protein: CASSLRTGGVQETQYF. V and J are TRBV5-1 and TRBJ2-5, with 11 nucleotides matching TRBD1. V lost 4 bases, J lost 2 bases, and 7 bases stayed unmatched. Germline values: CDR1 SGHRS, CDR2 YFSETQ. This CDR3 is 16 amino acids long.

CDR3 residues: CASSHLTGGRDTIYF. CDR3 coding DNA: TGTGCCAGCAGCCATCTAACAGGGGGCCGGGACACCATATATTTT. The rearrangement links TRBV27 to TRBJ1-3, with TRBD1 matching over 9 bases. Germline V lookup: CDR1 MNHEY, CDR2 SMNVEV (reference sequence). The CDR3 contains 15 residues. The V segment lost 6 bases and the J segment 8 bases; nucleotides outside the gene matches: 11.

The rearrangement joins TRBV7-9 to TRBJ1-2; D is possibly TRBD1 (6 bases). The CDR3 consists of 14 residues. V was pared by 2 bases and J by 4 bases, with 11 bases between. Germline CDR1 and CDR2: SEHNR and FQNEAQ (reference sequence). For the CDR3, the DNA is TGTGCCAGCAGCTTAAAGACAGGCCTCTATGGCTACACCTTC. Encoded protein: CASSLKTGLYGYTF.

The V and J genes are TRBV11-3 and TRBJ2-2; 8 bases agree with TRBD2. The CDR3 is 16 amino acids. The V and J ends lost 6 bases and 8 bases, in that order; junction bases with no gene match: 14. In germline, CDR1 is SGHNT, CDR2 YENEEA. The CDR3 coding sequence is TGTGCCAGCAGGAAAAAACCGGGACTAGGTCCTGGGGAGCTGTTTTTT. It is translated as CASRKKPGLGPGELFF.

V is TRBV9 and J is TRBJ1-1; 9 nucleotides match TRBD1. Germline lookup yields CDR1 SGDLS and CDR2 YYNGEE. V lost 4 bases, J lost 1 base, and 5 bases stayed unmatched. This CDR3 has 15 amino acids. CDR3 bases: TGTGCCAGCAGCCTCCCGGGACAGGGGAACACTGAAGCTTTCTTT. It translates to CASSLPGQGNTEAFF.

V gene TRBV7-8 combines with J gene TRBJ2-3; 7 positions agree with TRBD2. The CDR3 runs 16 residues. The V and J ends lost 2 bases and 0 bases, in that order; junction bases with no gene match: 5. The germline CDR1 and CDR2 sequences are SGHVS and FQNEAQ. Here the CDR3 DNA reads TGTGCCAGCAGCTTATTAGCGGGCGCTAGCACAGATACGCAGTATTTT. This encodes CASSLLAGASTDTQYF.

The chain has TRBV5-1 and TRBJ2-7, with 9 bases matching TRBD2. With 0 bases clipped from V and 3 bases from J, the junction kept 4 bases outside the gene matches. Per the germline V gene, CDR1 is SGHRS and CDR2 is YFSETQ. There are 15 residues in the CDR3. CDR3 sequence reads: CASSLGSGGLYEQYF. Here the CDR3 DNA reads TGCGCCAGCAGCTTGGGTAGCGGGGGACTCTACGAGCAGTACTTC.

The chain links TRBV4-1 to TRBJ2-1, with 7 bases that match TRBD2. The length of the CDR3 is 14 residues. Germline CDR1 is MGHRA and CDR2 is YSYEKL. After removal of 5 bases from V and 6 bases from J, the junction contained 7 bases not matched to a gene. In DNA form, the CDR3 reads TGCGCCAGCAGCAAAGCGGGGAGACTCAATGAGCAGTTCTTC. Translation gives CASSKAGRLNEQFF.

The chain combines TRBV4-1 with TRBJ1-1; 7 bases line up with TRBD1. The CDR3 runs 14 residues. CDR1 MGHRA and CDR2 YSYEKL come from the germline V gene. J gave up 6 bases and V 1 base, and 5 bases lay outside the gene matches. Here the CDR3 reads CASSQGTGAAEAFF. The CDR3 DNA reads as TGCGCCAGCAGCCAAGGAACAGGGGCCGCTGAAGCTTTCTTT.

The chain joins TRBV28 to TRBJ2-7, with TRBD2 matching 7 bases. The CDR3 contains 14 residues. CDR1 is MDHEN and CDR2 is SYDVKM in the germline V gene. Trimming took 3 bases from V and 5 from J; bases not matched to a gene: 7. The CDR3 DNA follows: TGTGCCAGCAGTTTGGGGCGGGAGATTAACGAGCAGTACTTC. This sequence encodes CASSLGREINEQYF.

J is TRBJ2-3 and V is TRBV11-3, with a possible D match to TRBD1 (5 bases). The CDR3 spans 15 residues. Germline assignment: CDR1 SGHNT and CDR2 YENEEA. Trimming cost V 1 base and J 0 bases, with 8 bases left between them. The CDR3 DNA follows: TGTGCCAGCAGCTTAGGGACACCTAGCACAGATACGCAGTATTTT. Translation: CASSLGTPSTDTQYF. Filled out from reference TRBV11-3 and TRBJ2-3, the complete variable domain reads EAGVVQSPRYKIIEKKQPVAFWCNPISGHNTLYWYLQNLGQGPELLIRYENEEAVDDSQLPKDRFSAERLKGVDSTLKIQPAELGDSAVYLCASSLGTPSTDTQYFGPGTRLTVL.

The chain joins TRBV11-2 to TRBJ1-2; 7 nucleotides agree with TRBD1. The CDR3 spans 12 residues. J was trimmed by 6 bases and V by 5 bases; bases with no gene match: 3. From germline, CDR1 is SGHAT and CDR2 FQNNGV. The chain's CDR3 is CASSATGNGYTF. CDR3 in DNA: TGTGCCAGCAGCGCGACAGGGAATGGCTACACCTTC.

The CDR3 reads CAISEGGQNTEAFF. The CDR3 region has the DNA TGTGCCATCAGTGAGGGGGGACAGAACACTGAAGCTTTCTTT. This chain joins TRBV10-3 and TRBJ1-1, with D perhaps TRBD1 (6 bases). Trimming took 2 bases from V and 1 from J, leaving 8 bases between them. The CDR3 runs 14 residues. CDR1 and CDR2 (germline): ENHRY, SYGVKD.

This sequence joins TRBV5-4 and TRBJ2-1, with 8 bases aligning to TRBD2. The CDR3 is 15 residues long. Germline CDR1 reads SGHNT; CDR2 reads YYREEE (reference sequence). V lost 4 bases and J lost 6; bases outside the gene matches: 9. The CDR3 DNA reads TGTGCCAGCAGCCCAGGACTAGCTTTACTCAATGAGCAGTTCTTC. Protein sequence: CASSPGLALLNEQFF.

The chain links TRBV6-1 to TRBJ2-2; D gene unclear. In germline, CDR1 is MNHNS, CDR2 SASEGT. V lost 7 bases, J lost 2 bases, and 5 bases lay in between. CDR3 length: 12 amino acids. The CDR3 DNA reads TGTGCCAGCAACACAAACACCGGGGAGCTGTTTTTT. Its protein product is CASNTNTGELFF.

This chain links TRBV19 with TRBJ2-5; a weak D match, TRBD1 (6 bases). The germline V gene has CDR1 LNHDA and CDR2 SQIVND (reference sequence). The CDR3 runs 14 residues. With 5 bases removed from V and 4 bases from J, the gap between germline ends came to 14 bases. The CDR3, as DNA: TGTGCCAGTAGTCTTACGACAGGACTAGAGACCCAGTACTTC. Encoded protein: CASSLTTGLETQYF. Full variable domain (outside the CDR3, taken from reference TRBV19 and TRBJ2-5): DGGITQSPKYLFRKEGQNVTLSCEQNLNHDAMYWYRQDPGQGLRLIYYSQIVNDFQKGDIAEGYSVSREKKESFPLTVTSAQKNPTAFYLCASSLTTGLETQYFGPGTRLLVL.

The chain employs TRBV27 and TRBJ2-3; possible D gene TRBD1, 5 bases. The germline V gene encodes CDR1 MNHEY and CDR2 SMNVEV (reference sequence). Trimming removed 6 bases at V and 7 bases at J, with 17 bases between. The CDR3 has 14 residues. This chain's CDR3 is CASRATTGFHTQYF. The CDR3 DNA sequence: TGTGCCAGCAGGGCCACTACAGGATTCCATACGCAGTATTTT.

The chain couples TRBV30 to TRBJ1-5; D is unresolved. This CDR3 comprises 15 residues. V was shortened by 3 bases and J by 4 bases, with 16 bases between the two germline ends. Germline assignment: CDR1 GTSNPN and CDR2 SVGIG (reference sequence). This CDR3 reads CAWSPDAGGNQPQHF. The CDR3 nucleotides are TGTGCCTGGAGCCCTGACGCGGGCGGGAATCAGCCCCAGCATTTT.

The V call is TRBV11-2, the J call TRBJ2-1; 11 bases match TRBD1. J gave up 6 bases and V 6 bases, and 10 bases lay outside the gene matches. The CDR3 runs to 16 residues. Per germline, CDR1 SGHAT and CDR2 FQNNGV. In nucleotides, the CDR3 is TGTGCCAGCAGATTCGTGGGGACAGGGGGTTCCAATGAGCAGTTCTTC. Protein product: CASRFVGTGGSNEQFF.

The V and J genes are TRBV7-2 and TRBJ2-1; 11 bases match TRBD2. Germline trimming cut 2 bases from V and 10 bases from J; bases unmatched to any gene: 7. This CDR3 comprises 15 residues. The germline CDR1 and CDR2 sequences are SGHTA and FQGNSA. The CDR3 protein is CASSLTSGSESEQFF. The CDR3 region has the DNA TGTGCCAGCAGCTTAACTAGCGGGAGCGAATCGGAGCAGTTCTTC.

J is TRBJ1-2 and V is TRBV5-6; D is unresolved. This CDR3 has 12 amino acids. Trimming took off 5 bases at V and 5 bases at J, with 10 bases between the two ends. The germline CDR1 and CDR2 sequences are SGHDT and YYEEEE. The DNA of the CDR3 is TGTGCCAGCAGACTGAGAATGTATGGCTACACCTTC. As protein: CASRLRMYGYTF. Based on the CDR3 plus reference TRBV5-6 and TRBJ1-2, the full variable domain is DAGVTQSPTHLIKTRGQQVTLRCSPKSGHDTVSWYQQALGQGPQFIFQYYEEEERQRGNFPDRFSGHQFPNYSSELNVNALLLGDSALYLCASRLRMYGYTFGSGTRLTVV.

The rearrangement joins TRBV29-1 to TRBJ2-3; D possibly corresponds to TRBD1 (6 bases). Germline CDR1 SQVTM, CDR2 ANQGSEA. The CDR3 is 13 residues long. Trimming removed 7 bases at V and 2 bases at J, with 13 bases between. The CDR3 loop is CSATGSFTDTQYF. CDR3 nucleotide sequence: TGCAGCGCTACAGGGTCATTCACAGATACGCAGTATTTT.

The CDR3 DNA reads as TGTGCCAGCAGTGAAGGGACAGGGACCTATGGCTACACCTTC. It codes for CASSEGTGTYGYTF. J is TRBJ1-2 and V is TRBV25-1, with 9 bases fitting TRBD1. The ends lost 2 bases at V and 4 bases at J; junction bases unmatched: 2. This CDR3 is 14 amino acids long. The V gene's germline CDR1 is MGHDK and CDR2 SYGVNS.

V gene TRBV9 combines with J gene TRBJ1-1, with D perhaps TRBD1 (6 bases). This CDR3 comprises 15 residues. Germline CDR1 and CDR2: SGDLS and YYNGEE. Trimming took off 0 bases at V and 5 bases at J, with 14 bases between the two ends. Here the CDR3 reads CASSVVSGAGTEAFF. The CDR3 nucleotides are TGTGCCAGCAGCGTAGTATCAGGGGCGGGTACTGAAGCTTTCTTT.